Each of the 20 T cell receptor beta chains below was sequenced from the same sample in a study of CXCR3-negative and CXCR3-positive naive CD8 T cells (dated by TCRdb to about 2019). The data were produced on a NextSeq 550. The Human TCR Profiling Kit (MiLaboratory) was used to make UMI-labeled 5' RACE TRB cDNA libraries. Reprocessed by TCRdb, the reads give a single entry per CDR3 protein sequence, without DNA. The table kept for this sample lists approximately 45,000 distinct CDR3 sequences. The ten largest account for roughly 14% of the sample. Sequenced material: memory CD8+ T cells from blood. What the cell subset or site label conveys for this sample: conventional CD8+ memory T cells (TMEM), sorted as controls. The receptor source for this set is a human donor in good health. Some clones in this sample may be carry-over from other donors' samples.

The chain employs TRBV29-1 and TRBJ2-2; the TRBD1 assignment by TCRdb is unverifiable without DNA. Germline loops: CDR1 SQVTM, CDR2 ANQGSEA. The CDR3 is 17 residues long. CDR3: CSVELSTGTGNTGELFF.

CDR3 residues: CASSPDYEQYF. The J gene is TRBJ2-7, the V gene TRBV28; the TRBD1 assignment by TCRdb is unverifiable without DNA. Looked up from germline, CDR1 is MDHEN and CDR2 is SYDVKM. CDR3 length equals 11 residues.

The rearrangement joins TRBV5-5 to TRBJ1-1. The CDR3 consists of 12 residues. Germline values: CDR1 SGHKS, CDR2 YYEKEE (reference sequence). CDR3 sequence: CASQDQDTEAFF.

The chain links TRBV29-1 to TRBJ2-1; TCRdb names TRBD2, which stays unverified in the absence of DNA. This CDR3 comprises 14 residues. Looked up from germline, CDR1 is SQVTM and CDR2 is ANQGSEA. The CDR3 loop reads CSVEVAGGTGEQFF.

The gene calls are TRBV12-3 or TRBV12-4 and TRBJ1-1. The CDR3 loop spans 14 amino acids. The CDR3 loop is CASSDTGPNTEAFF.

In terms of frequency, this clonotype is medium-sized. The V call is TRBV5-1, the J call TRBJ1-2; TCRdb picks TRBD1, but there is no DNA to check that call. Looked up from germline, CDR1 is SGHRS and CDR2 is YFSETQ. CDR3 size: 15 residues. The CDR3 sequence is CASSLDGDRRAGYTF.

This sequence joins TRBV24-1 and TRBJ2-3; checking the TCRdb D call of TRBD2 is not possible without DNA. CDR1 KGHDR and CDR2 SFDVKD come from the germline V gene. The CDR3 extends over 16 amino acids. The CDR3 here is CATSDPNLAGRHTQYF.

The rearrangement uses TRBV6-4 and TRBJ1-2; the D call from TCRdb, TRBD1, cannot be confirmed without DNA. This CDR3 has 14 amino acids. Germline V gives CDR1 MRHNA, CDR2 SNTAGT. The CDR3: CASSAGTDLDGYTF.

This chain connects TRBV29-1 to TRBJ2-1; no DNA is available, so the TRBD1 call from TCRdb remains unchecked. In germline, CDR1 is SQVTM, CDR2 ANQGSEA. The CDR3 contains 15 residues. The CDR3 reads CSVPGQGGSYNEQFF.

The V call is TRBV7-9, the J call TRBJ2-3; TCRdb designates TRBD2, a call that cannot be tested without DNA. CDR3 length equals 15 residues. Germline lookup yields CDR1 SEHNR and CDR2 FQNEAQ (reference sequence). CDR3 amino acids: CASSPTSGRTDTQYF.

The CDR3 loop is CASTPKRLNTGELFF. The chain has TRBV21-1 and TRBJ2-2. TRBV21-1 is listed as a pseudogene. This CDR3 contains 15 residues.

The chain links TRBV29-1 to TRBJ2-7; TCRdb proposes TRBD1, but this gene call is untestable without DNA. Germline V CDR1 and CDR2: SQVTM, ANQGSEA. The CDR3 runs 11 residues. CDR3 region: CSVRDGYEQYF.

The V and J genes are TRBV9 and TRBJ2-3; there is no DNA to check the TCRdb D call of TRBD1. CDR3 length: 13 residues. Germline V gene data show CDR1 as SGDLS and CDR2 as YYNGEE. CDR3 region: CVSNGGGRNTQYF.

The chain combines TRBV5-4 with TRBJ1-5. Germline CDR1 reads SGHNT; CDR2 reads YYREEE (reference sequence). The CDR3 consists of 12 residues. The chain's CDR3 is CASSKGGQPQHF.

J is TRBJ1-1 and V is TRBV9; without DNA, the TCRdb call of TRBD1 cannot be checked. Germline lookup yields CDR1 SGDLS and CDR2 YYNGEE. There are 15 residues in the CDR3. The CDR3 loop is CASSIGQGTNTEAFF.

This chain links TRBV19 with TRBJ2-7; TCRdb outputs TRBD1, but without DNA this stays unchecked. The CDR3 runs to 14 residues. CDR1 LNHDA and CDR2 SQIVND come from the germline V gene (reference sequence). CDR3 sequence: CASSIDRETYEQYF.

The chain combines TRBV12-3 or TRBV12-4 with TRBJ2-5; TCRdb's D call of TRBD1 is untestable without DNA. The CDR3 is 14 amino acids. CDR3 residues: CASSFYGGQETQYF.

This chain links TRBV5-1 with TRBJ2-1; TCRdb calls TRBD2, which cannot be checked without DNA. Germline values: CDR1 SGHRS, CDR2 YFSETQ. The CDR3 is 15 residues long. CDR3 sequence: CASSPLGLPDNEQFF.

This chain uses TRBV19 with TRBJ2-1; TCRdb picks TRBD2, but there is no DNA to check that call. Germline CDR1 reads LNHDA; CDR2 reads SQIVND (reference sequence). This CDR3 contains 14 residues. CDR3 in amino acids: CASRVSGFEDEQFF. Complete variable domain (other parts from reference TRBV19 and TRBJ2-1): DGGITQSPKYLFRKEGQNVTLSCEQNLNHDAMYWYRQDPGQGLRLIYYSQIVNDFQKGDIAEGYSVSREKKESFPLTVTSAQKNPTAFYLCASRVSGFEDEQFFGPGTRLTVL.

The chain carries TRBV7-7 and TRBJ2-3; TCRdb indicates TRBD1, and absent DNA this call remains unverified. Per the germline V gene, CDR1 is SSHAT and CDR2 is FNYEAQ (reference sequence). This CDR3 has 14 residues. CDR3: CASSLGPGSDTQYF.